The entry below describes one TCR beta chain. Trimming removed 0 bases from V and 2 bases from J, with 17 bases in between. The CDR3 loop spans 17 amino acids. Germline CDR1 reads LNHNV; CDR2 reads YYDKDF (reference sequence). These data come from a study of control samples from healthy donors and cancer patients. Using immunoSEQ multiplex PCR, the repertoire was profiled, and TCRdb retains in-frame clones only, with some absent. The data show about 160,000 clones, approximately 96% seen once. The TCR was taken from a woman aged 40 to 50 in good health. The chain couples TRBV15 to TRBJ2-7; D is perhaps TRBD2 (5 bases). Sequencing was performed on blood. This chain's CDR3 is CATSRDLGRRVTYEQYF. The DNA for the CDR3 is TGTGCCACCAGCAGAGATCTAGGGAGAAGGGTTACCTACGAGCAGTACTTC.